Below, 5 T cell receptor beta chains from the same sample are listed, as sequenced in a study of T cell repertoires in cytomegalovirus infection. No antigen is known for these receptors. Each CDR3 protein gets one entry after TCRdb re-called the reads with MiXCR. The repertoire holds around 230,000 distinct CDR3 sequences, with around 40% as singletons. The material was CD8+ T cells from cultured PBMCs, obtained from culture after CMV antigen stimulation. The origin of the receptors is a human donor in good health (CMV status not recorded). Some clones in this sample may be carry-over from other donors' samples.

The rearrangement links TRBV5-1 to TRBJ2-3, with D perhaps TRBD2 (6 bases). The CDR3 extends over 17 amino acids. With 4 bases removed from V and 0 bases from J, the gap between germline ends came to 18 bases. The germline V gene encodes CDR1 SGHRS and CDR2 YFSETQ. The CDR3 nucleotides are TGCGCCAGCAGCGCTTTAGAGGGCGGGGCTAGCACAGATACGCAGTATTTT. This sequence encodes CASSALEGGASTDTQYF.

With respect to this clonotype: Relative to the germline gene, one junction end is altered; a read error may explain this. The chain combines TRBV25-1 with TRBJ2-7; 8 bases map to TRBD1. The V gene's germline CDR1 is MGHDK and CDR2 SYGVNS. The CDR3 is 15 amino acids. The CDR3: CASSDGTGESYVQYF. The CDR3 DNA follows: TGTGCCAGCAGTGATGGGACAGGAGAATCCTACGTGCAGTACTTC.

The chain is built from TRBV12-3 or TRBV12-4 and TRBJ2-1, with 14 nucleotides matching TRBD2. CDR3 length: 15 amino acids. After removal of 6 bases from V and 8 bases from J, the junction contained 6 bases not matched to a gene. CDR3 DNA sequence: TGTGCCAGCAGGACGGGACTAGCGGGAGCGGATGAGCAGTTCTTC. This gives the protein CASRTGLAGADEQFF.

The chain combines TRBV19 with TRBJ1-2, with D tentatively TRBD1 (5 bases). The ends were cut back, 6 bases at V and 8 bases at J, with 19 bases in the middle. CDR1 and CDR2 (germline): LNHDA, SQIVND (reference sequence). The CDR3 extends over 14 amino acids. CDR3 sequence reads: CASRTAEGRRGYTF. CDR3 in DNA: TGTGCCAGTAGGACCGCTGAGGGGCGGCGAGGCTACACCTTC. Based on the CDR3 plus reference TRBV19 and TRBJ1-2, the full variable domain is DGGITQSPKYLFRKEGQNVTLSCEQNLNHDAMYWYRQDPGQGLRLIYYSQIVNDFQKGDIAEGYSVSREKKESFPLTVTSAQKNPTAFYLCASRTAEGRRGYTFGSGTRLTVV.

The chain recombines TRBV6-6 with TRBJ1-1; 7 positions agree with TRBD1. CDR3 length: 12 amino acids. V gave up 7 bases and J gave up 4 bases; unmatched junction bases: 3. Looked up from germline, CDR1 is MNHNY and CDR2 is SVGAGI (reference sequence). The CDR3 sequence: CASTKGATEAFF. For the CDR3, the DNA is TGTGCCAGCACCAAGGGGGCCACTGAAGCTTTCTTT.